This T cell receptor beta chain was obtained from a study of chemoradiotherapy in HPV16-positive cancers. Across the study: Candidate HPV-specific T-cell clones and common TCR motifs came from functional assays in a couple of HPV16-positive patients. Study outcomes and limitations: Better recurrence-free survival went with HPV-responsive T-cell expansion in HPV16-positive patients. HPV-specific T cells were functionally defined from only two HPV16-positive patients. Non-HPV-specific T cells did not expand in tumors during treatment, whereas candidate HPV-specific clones and E7-related motifs did.

This clone was counted only a few times. Its antigen is as yet unknown. Only in-frame clones appear in the TCRdb table, and some are missing; sequencing was by immunoSEQ multiplex PCR. The data hold 12,000 or so clones, with about 60% observed a single time. The length of the CDR3 is 13 residues. V lost 2 bases to trimming and J lost 10 bases; unmatched junction nucleotides: 7. The germline V gene has CDR1 LNHDA and CDR2 SQIVND (reference sequence). This TCR derives from a human donor with HPV-associated anogenital cancer. The rearrangement links TRBV19 to TRBJ1-2; 7 bases map to TRBD1. The specimen was collected from a patient who underwent chemoradiotherapy. This chain's CDR3 is CASSISPGQLYTF. The CDR3 nucleotides read TGTGCCAGTAGTATATCCCCGGGACAGCTCTACACCTTC.